The present T cell receptor (beta chain) was sequenced within a study of CD8 T cells in ankylosing spondylitis. Findings of the study overall: Typical of ankylosing spondylitis blood, it appeared, was a TCR beta motif of fewer than 10 highly homologous variants. The study looked at matched synovial fluid samples from ankylosing spondylitis patients. Disease-linked clones were reported to be significantly enriched there. Earlier authors reported some of these motif variants in reactive arthritis synovial fluid and blood.

There are many counts of this clonotype. No antigen is known for it. The CDR3 is 16 amino acids. The V gene's germline CDR1 is SGHVS and CDR2 FQNEAQ. V lost 5 bases to trimming and J lost 3 bases; unmatched junction nucleotides: 8. Libraries of TCR beta came from quantitative 5'-RACE with molecular barcodes. TCRdb re-analysed the 5' RACE reads in MiXCR, keeping a single row per CDR3 protein. The repertoire holds 150,000 to 200,000 distinct CDR3 sequences, with 10% to 15% as singletons. The sequence derives from a female donor with ankylosing spondylitis or in good health (not recorded which). V usage is TRBV7-8 and J usage is TRBJ2-2, with 8 bases lining up with TRBD1. Sequenced sample: blood, either unsorted or a sorted T cell fraction (not recorded which). The CDR3 region is CASSQGAILYTGELFF. In nucleotides, the CDR3 is TGTGCCAGCAGCCAGGGGGCCATCCTCTACACCGGGGAGCTGTTTTTT.